This TCR beta chain is drawn from a study of radiotherapy plus CTLA-4 blockade in lung cancer. CDR3 length: 14 residues. The V and J ends lost 3 bases and 8 bases, in that order; junction bases with no gene match: 7. Looked up from germline, CDR1 is KGHSH and CDR2 is LQKENI. Study-level results: Clones derived from tumor TCRs expanded in blood after radiotherapy plus ipilimumab. According to reports, early shifts in blood T cell clones, alongside interferon-beta, forecast response most accurately.

On this clone itself: The antigen remains undetermined.

Method: immunoSEQ multiplex PCR; TCRdb's copy keeps in-frame clones and lacks some. This sample yields tens of thousands of clones, of which 60% to 80% are seen a single time; roughly 2.4% belongs to the top ten. The chain combines TRBV18 with TRBJ2-4; 7 bases map to TRBD1. The sequenced sample was peripheral blood, obtained from a patient treated with radiotherapy plus ipilimumab. This clonotype was obtained from a human donor with non-small cell lung cancer whose response to radiotherapy plus ipilimumab could not be evaluated. In nucleotides, the CDR3 is TGTGCCAGCTCACCGCCGGGACAGAAGGACATTCAGTACTTC. It codes for CASSPPGQKDIQYF.